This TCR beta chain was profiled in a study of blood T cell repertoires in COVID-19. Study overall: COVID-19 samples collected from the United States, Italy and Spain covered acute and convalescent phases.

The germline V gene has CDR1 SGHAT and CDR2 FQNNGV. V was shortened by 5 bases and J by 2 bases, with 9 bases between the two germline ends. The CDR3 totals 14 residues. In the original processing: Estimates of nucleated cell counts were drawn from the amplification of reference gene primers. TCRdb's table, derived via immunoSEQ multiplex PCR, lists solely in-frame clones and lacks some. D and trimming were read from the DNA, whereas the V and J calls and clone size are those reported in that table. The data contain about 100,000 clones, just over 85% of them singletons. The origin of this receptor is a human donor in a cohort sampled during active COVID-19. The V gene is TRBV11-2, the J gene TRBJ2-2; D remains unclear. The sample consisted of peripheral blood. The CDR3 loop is CASSPKTNTGELFF. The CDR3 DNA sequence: TGTGCCAGCAGCCCTAAAACTAACACCGGGGAGCTGTTTTTT.